What follows describes a single T cell receptor beta chain. The data originate from a study of shared clonotypes between healthy human individuals. Sequencing used immunoSEQ multiplex PCR; TCRdb keeps in-frame clones, though not all of them. The sample lists roughly 640,000 clones, approximately 74% occurring once. The V segment lost 10 bases and the J segment 8 bases; nucleotides outside the gene matches: 12. There are 14 residues in the CDR3. CDR1 and CDR2 from the germline V gene are MNHEY and SMNVEV (reference sequence). Sequences were obtained from memory CD4+ T cells sorted from blood. Sample subset: CD45RA-negative fraction. This chain uses TRBV27 with TRBJ2-1; TRBD2 matches 9 bases. The source of this sequence is a woman in her twenties or thirties in good health. The DNA for the CDR3 is TGTGCCACAACGCGGGAGGGCCGATCGGATGAGCAGTTCTTC. It yields the protein CATTREGRSDEQFF.